Here is one TCR beta chain with its context. Antigen specificity is unknown. Time point meaning: persistent/refractory GD, antithyroid drugs over 5 years with positive TRAb. Following extraction of RNA from PBMCs, that RNA was used to make the TCR library. The diagnosis of Graves' disease used American Thyroid Association guidelines. Each of the patients was recruited from an endocrinology department situated in Xi'an, China. Germline CDR1 MNHEY, CDR2 SVGAGI. The CDR3 length is 13 residues. The V end lost 2 bases, the J end lost 3 bases, and 4 bases lay between the germline ends. This entry comes from a study of regulatory T cells in long-lasting Graves disease. CDR3-region Arm-PCR and iRepertoire HTBI primers produced the TCR beta libraries. TCRdb called the multiplex PCR reads again in MiXCR, with one record for every CDR3 protein. The sample carries roughly 700,000 distinct CDR3 sequences, 25% to 35% recorded once.

Findings of the study overall: Accuracy might have suffered from few samples.

Sequencing used peripheral blood mononuclear cells (PBMCs), obtained when the disease was refractory, from a patient treated with antithyroid drugs. This receptor was obtained from a female donor with Graves disease. The J gene is TRBJ1-4, the V gene TRBV6-5, with D uncertain. The CDR3 here is CASSYRPNEKLFF. CDR3 in DNA: TGTGCCAGCAGTTACCGGCCTAATGAAAAACTGTTTTTT.